Below, 20 T cell receptor beta chains from the same sample are listed, as sequenced in a study of cytomegalovirus exposure and HLA in healthy donors. This PCR relied on a set of 60 Vbeta primers and 13 Jbeta primers. Clones were read by immunoSEQ multiplex PCR, and TCRdb kept only the in-frame ones, dropping some. Here the sample spans about 120,000 clones, 83% being singletons. Sample: PBMCs. Source of these receptors: a woman aged 40 to 50 in good health and CMV-seropositive.

The V and J genes are TRBV5-1 and TRBJ1-1, with TRBD1 as a possible D gene (5 bases). Trimming left V 0 bases short and J 1 base short, with 7 bases between. This CDR3 has 14 amino acids. In germline, CDR1 is SGHRS, CDR2 YFSETQ. CDR3: CASSLVQANTEAFF. The CDR3, as DNA: TGCGCCAGCAGCTTGGTACAGGCGAACACTGAAGCTTTCTTT.

This chain connects TRBV27 to TRBJ1-2, with 9 positions matching TRBD1. Germline CDR1 and CDR2: MNHEY and SMNVEV (reference sequence). V lost 5 bases, J lost 8 bases, and 9 bases stayed unmatched. This CDR3 contains 14 residues. The CDR3 protein is CASSQPGTGYGYTF. In DNA, the CDR3 is TGTGCCAGCAGTCAACCCGGGACAGGGTACGGCTACACCTTC.

The V and J genes are TRBV15 and TRBJ1-5; D possibly corresponds to TRBD1 (6 bases). Trimming took off 10 bases at V and 1 base at J, with 8 bases between the two ends. This CDR3 comprises 12 residues. Looked up from germline, CDR1 is LNHNV and CDR2 is YYDKDF (reference sequence). CDR3 sequence: CASGQSNQPQHF. CDR3 coding DNA: TGTGCCAGCGGACAGAGCAATCAGCCCCAGCATTTT.

There are a few counts of this clone. V usage is TRBV4-3 and J usage is TRBJ2-3; 10 bases map to TRBD1. Germline CDR1 is LGHNA and CDR2 is YSLEER. CDR3 length: 16 amino acids. V gave up 3 bases and J gave up 2 bases; unmatched junction bases: 5. CDR3 sequence (DNA): TGCGCCAGCAGCCATGGGACAGGGGCTACCACAGATACGCAGTATTTT. Residues: CASSHGTGATTDTQYF.

V usage is TRBV14 and J usage is TRBJ1-2; a weak D match, TRBD1 (6 bases). V gave up 2 bases and J gave up 4 bases, with 14 bases separating them. Germline CDR1 reads SGHDN; CDR2 reads FVKESK. This CDR3 has 15 residues. The CDR3 nucleotides are TGTGCCAGCAGCCAAACAGGGTGGGGCAGCTATGGCTACACCTTC. Protein: CASSQTGWGSYGYTF.

The V gene is TRBV9, the J gene TRBJ1-3, with a tentative D call TRBD1 (6 bases). The CDR3 has 16 residues. Trimming shortened V by 6 bases and J by 7 bases, and 23 bases separated the two germline ends. Per the germline V gene, CDR1 is SGDLS and CDR2 is YYNGEE. The CDR3 region is CASITSRDKKGNTIYF. Here the CDR3 DNA reads TGTGCCAGCATCACCTCTAGGGACAAGAAAGGGAACACCATATATTTT.

The rearrangement joins TRBV6-5 to TRBJ1-6, with TRBD1 identical over 9 bases. The CDR3 runs to 15 residues. Germline V gives CDR1 MNHEY, CDR2 SVGAGI. Trimming cost V 0 bases and J 6 bases; bases outside gene matches: 0. The CDR3 DNA follows: TGTGCCAGCAGTTACTCGGGACAGGGTAATTCACCCCTCCACTTT. This sequence encodes CASSYSGQGNSPLHF.

The J gene is TRBJ2-3, the V gene TRBV4-3, with TRBD2 matching 8 bases. V shed 3 bases and J 3 bases; nucleotides not matched to a gene: 11. The CDR3 is made up of 17 amino acids. Germline V gene data show CDR1 as LGHNA and CDR2 as YSLEER. The chain's CDR3 is CASSHSVGERGTDTQYF. In DNA form, the CDR3 reads TGCGCCAGCAGCCACTCGGTGGGGGAGCGGGGGACAGATACGCAGTATTTT.

The chain links TRBV5-1 to TRBJ2-3, with a weak D call TRBD2 (6 bases). From germline, CDR1 is SGHRS and CDR2 YFSETQ. The length of the CDR3 is 16 residues. The V gene lost 4 bases and the J gene lost 0 bases, with 15 bases spanning the gap. CDR3 bases: TGCGCCAGCAGCGCTTATAGCGGAGTCAGCACAGATACGCAGTATTTT. Translating gives CASSAYSGVSTDTQYF.

This clone was counted only a few times. The rearrangement joins TRBV5-1 to TRBJ2-5; TRBD1 matches at 9 bases. The V gene end was trimmed by 1 base and the J gene end by 5 bases; junction bases not matched to a gene: 6. This CDR3 spans 15 amino acids. Germline values: CDR1 SGHRS, CDR2 YFSETQ. Here the CDR3 reads CASSLLTGGEETQYF. The CDR3 nucleotides read TGCGCCAGCAGCTTGCTAACAGGGGGCGAGGAGACCCAGTACTTC.

This chain connects TRBV4-1 to TRBJ1-1; D remains ambiguous. Germline values: CDR1 MGHRA, CDR2 YSYEKL. V gave up 0 bases and J gave up 4 bases, with 15 bases separating them. CDR3 size: 16 residues. CDR3 DNA sequence: TGCGCCAGCAGCCAAGAATTGCGGGGAGTGGGCACTGAAGCTTTCTTT. Its translation: CASSQELRGVGTEAFF.

The V call is TRBV28, the J call TRBJ1-1; D is uncertain. The CDR3 contains 14 residues. V was shortened by 2 bases and J by 0 bases, with 7 bases between the two germline ends. Germline CDR1 reads MDHEN; CDR2 reads SYDVKM. This CDR3 reads CASSLTRMNTEAFF. In nucleotides, the CDR3 is TGTGCCAGCAGTTTAACAAGAATGAACACTGAAGCTTTCTTT.

V is TRBV4-1 and J is TRBJ2-3; no definite D call. This CDR3 comprises 14 residues. Germline V gene lookup returns CDR1 MGHRA and CDR2 YSYEKL. Trimming left V 1 base short and J 6 bases short, with 11 bases between. CDR3: CASSQVRFTDTQYF. The CDR3 bases are TGCGCCAGCAGCCAAGTTCGGTTCACGGATACGCAGTATTTT.

V is TRBV4-1 and J is TRBJ2-1; no definite D call. Trimming cost V 1 base and J 2 bases, with 6 bases left between them. Per germline, CDR1 MGHRA and CDR2 YSYEKL. The CDR3 consists of 14 residues. Here the CDR3 reads CASSQADTYNEQFF. Here the CDR3 DNA reads TGCGCCAGCAGCCAAGCTGACACCTACAATGAGCAGTTCTTC.

The V call is TRBV10-3, the J call TRBJ1-5; TRBD1 matches at 7 bases. The trim removed 3 bases at V and 4 bases at J, leaving 9 bases unmatched. The CDR3 covers 16 residues. Germline CDR1 ENHRY, CDR2 SYGVKD. CDR3 bases: TGTGCCATCAGTGAAGGACAGGCCCCTGAAAATCAGCCCCAGCATTTT. It yields the protein CAISEGQAPENQPQHF.

The chain employs TRBV10-2 and TRBJ1-1, with D unclear. V lost 2 bases and J lost 7, with 11 bases in between. Germline lookup yields CDR1 WSHSY and CDR2 SAAADI. The CDR3 covers 13 residues. The CDR3 reads CASSEGLGYEAFF. DNA for the CDR3: TGCGCCAGCAGTGAGGGACTCGGATATGAAGCTTTCTTT.

This clone was seen only once. The chain carries TRBV11-1 and TRBJ2-1, with 12 positions matching TRBD2. V lost 4 bases, J lost 2 bases, and 6 bases stayed unmatched. Germline V lookup: CDR1 SGHAT, CDR2 FQDESV (reference sequence). The CDR3 consists of 17 residues. CDR3 region: CASSSRLAGVPYNEQFF. CDR3 sequence (DNA): TGTGCCAGCAGCTCCAGACTAGCGGGAGTCCCCTACAATGAGCAGTTCTTC.

This chain links TRBV11-3 with TRBJ2-7, with D possibly matching TRBD1 (6 bases). Trimming cost V 5 bases and J 0 bases, with 17 bases left between them. Germline values: CDR1 SGHNT, CDR2 YENEEA. The CDR3 totals 16 residues. In nucleotides, the CDR3 is TGTGCCAGCAGCCCAAGGCCAGGGGTGGTCTCCTACGAGCAGTACTTC. It is translated as CASSPRPGVVSYEQYF.

CDR3: CASSPRQNDNEKLFF. The CDR3 DNA is TGTGCCAGCTCACCGAGACAGAACGATAATGAAAAACTGTTTTTT. This chain links TRBV18 with TRBJ1-4, with a tentative D call TRBD1 (5 bases). Germline V lookup: CDR1 KGHSH, CDR2 LQKENI. The V end lost 3 bases, the J end lost 4 bases, and 12 bases lay between the germline ends. This CDR3 is built from 15 residues.

V usage is TRBV4-3 and J usage is TRBJ1-3; possibly TRBD1 for D (6 bases). Between the trimmed V and J ends, which lost 0 bases and 7 bases, there was a span of 10 bases. The CDR3 sequence is 14 residues long. Germline values: CDR1 LGHNA, CDR2 YSLEER. CDR3 in amino acids: CASSQDTGWNTIYF. CDR3 sequence (DNA): TGCGCCAGCAGCCAAGATACAGGGTGGAACACCATATATTTT.